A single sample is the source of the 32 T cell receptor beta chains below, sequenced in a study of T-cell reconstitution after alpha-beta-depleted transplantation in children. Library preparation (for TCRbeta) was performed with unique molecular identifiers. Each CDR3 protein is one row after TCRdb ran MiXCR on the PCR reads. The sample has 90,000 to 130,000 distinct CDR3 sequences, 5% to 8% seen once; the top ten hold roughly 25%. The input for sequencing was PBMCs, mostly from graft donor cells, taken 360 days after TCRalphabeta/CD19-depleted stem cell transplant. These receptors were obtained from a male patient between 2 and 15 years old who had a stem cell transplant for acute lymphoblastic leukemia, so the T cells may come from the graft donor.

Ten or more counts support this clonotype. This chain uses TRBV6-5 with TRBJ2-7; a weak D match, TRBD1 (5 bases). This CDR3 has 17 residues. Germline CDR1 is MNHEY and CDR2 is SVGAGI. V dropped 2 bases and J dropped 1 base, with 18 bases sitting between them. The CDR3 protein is CASSYGQHPGPSYEQYF. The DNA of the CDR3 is TGTGCCAGCAGTTACGGCCAACACCCAGGGCCTTCCTACGAGCAGTACTTC.

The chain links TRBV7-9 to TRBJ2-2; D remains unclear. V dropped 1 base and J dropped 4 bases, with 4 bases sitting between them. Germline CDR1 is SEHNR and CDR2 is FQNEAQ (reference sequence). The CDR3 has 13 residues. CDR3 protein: CASSLGFTGELFF. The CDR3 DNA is TGTGCCAGCAGCTTAGGTTTCACCGGGGAGCTGTTTTTT. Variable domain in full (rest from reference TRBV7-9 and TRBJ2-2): DTGVSQNPRHKITKRGQNVTFRCDPISEHNRLYWYRQTLGQGPEFLTYFQNEAQLEKSRLLSDRFSAERPKGSFSTLEIQRTEQGDSAMYLCASSLGFTGELFFGEGSRLTVL.

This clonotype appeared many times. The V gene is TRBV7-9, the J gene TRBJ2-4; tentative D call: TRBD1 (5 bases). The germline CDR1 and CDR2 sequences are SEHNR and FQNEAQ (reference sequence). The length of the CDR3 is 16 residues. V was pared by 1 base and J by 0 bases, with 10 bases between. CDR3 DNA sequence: TGTGCCAGCAGCTTAGGACAGACTCTAGCCAAAAACATTCAGTACTTC. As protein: CASSLGQTLAKNIQYF.

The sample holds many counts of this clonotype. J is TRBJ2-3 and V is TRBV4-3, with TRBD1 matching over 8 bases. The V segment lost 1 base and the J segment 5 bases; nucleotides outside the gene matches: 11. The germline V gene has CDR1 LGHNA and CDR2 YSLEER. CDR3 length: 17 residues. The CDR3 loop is CASSQVARTGKRDTQYF. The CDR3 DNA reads TGCGCCAGCAGCCAAGTTGCCCGGACAGGGAAGAGAGATACGCAGTATTTT.

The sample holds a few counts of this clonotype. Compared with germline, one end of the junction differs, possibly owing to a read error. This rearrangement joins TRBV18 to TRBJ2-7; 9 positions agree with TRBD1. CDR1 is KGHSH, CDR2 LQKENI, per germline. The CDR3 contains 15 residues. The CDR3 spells CASSQGAGKTYEQYF. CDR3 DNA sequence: TGTGCCAGTTCACAGGGGGCCGGTAAGACCTACGAGCAGTACTTC.

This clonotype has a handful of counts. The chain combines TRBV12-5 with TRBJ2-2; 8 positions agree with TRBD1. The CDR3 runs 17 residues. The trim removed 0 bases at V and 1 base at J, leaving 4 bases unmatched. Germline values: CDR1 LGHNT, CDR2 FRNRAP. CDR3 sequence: CASGLVPGQGNTGELFF. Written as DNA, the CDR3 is TGTGCTAGTGGTTTGGTACCCGGACAGGGGAACACCGGGGAGCTGTTTTTT.

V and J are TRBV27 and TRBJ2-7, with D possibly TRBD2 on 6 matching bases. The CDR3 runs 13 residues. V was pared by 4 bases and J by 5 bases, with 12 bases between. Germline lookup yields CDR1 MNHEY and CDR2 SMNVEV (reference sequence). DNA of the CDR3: TGTGCCAGCAGTTGGAGGGTGTTGCACGAGCAGTACTTC. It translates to CASSWRVLHEQYF.

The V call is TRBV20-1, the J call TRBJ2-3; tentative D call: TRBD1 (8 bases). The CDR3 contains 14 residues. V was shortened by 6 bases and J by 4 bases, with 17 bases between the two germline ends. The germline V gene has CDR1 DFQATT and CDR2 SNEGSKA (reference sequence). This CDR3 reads CSATYRGRADTQYF. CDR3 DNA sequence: TGCAGTGCAACCTACAGGGGGAGGGCAGATACGCAGTATTTT.

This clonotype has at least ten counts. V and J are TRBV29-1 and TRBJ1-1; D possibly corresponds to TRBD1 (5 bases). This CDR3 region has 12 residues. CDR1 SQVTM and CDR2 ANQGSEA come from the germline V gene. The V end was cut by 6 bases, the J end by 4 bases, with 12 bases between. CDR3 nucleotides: TGCAGCGTCTTACCCAGGGTCACTGAAGCTTTCTTT. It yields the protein CSVLPRVTEAFF.

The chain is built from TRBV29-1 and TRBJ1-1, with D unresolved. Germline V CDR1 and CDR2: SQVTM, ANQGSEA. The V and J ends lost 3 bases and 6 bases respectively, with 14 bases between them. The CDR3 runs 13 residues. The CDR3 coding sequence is TGCAGCGTTGAGCTGGGCAGCTACCCTGAAGCTTTCTTT. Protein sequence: CSVELGSYPEAFF.

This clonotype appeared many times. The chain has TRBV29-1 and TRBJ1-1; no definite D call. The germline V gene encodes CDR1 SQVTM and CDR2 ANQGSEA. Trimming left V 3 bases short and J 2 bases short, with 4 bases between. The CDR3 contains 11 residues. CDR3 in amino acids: CSVDSNTEAFF. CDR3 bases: TGCAGCGTTGACAGCAACACTGAAGCTTTCTTT. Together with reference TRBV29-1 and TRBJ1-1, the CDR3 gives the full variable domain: SAVISQKPSRDICQRGTSLTIQCQVDSQVTMMFWYRQQPGQSLTLIATANQGSEATYESGFVIDKFPISRPNLTFSTLTVSNMSPEDSSIYLCSVDSNTEAFFGQGTRLTVV.

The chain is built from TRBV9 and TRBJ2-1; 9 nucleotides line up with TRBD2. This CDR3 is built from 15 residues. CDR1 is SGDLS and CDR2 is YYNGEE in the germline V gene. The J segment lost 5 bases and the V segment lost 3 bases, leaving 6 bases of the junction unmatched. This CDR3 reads CASSAGLAIHNEQFF. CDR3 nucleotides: TGTGCCAGCAGCGCCGGACTAGCGATCCACAATGAGCAGTTCTTC.

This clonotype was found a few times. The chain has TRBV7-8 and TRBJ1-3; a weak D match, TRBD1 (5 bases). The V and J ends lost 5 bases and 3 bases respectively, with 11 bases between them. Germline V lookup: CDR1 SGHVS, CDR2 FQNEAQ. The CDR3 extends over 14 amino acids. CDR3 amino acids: CASSHPGLGNTIYF. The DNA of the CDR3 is TGTGCCAGCAGCCACCCGGGACTTGGAAACACCATATATTTT. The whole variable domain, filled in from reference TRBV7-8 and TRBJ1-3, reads GAGVSQSPRYKVAKRGQDVALRCDPISGHVSLFWYQQALGQGPEFLTYFQNEAQLDKSGLPSDRFFAERPEGSVSTLKIQRTQQEDSAVYLCASSHPGLGNTIYFGEGSWLTVV.

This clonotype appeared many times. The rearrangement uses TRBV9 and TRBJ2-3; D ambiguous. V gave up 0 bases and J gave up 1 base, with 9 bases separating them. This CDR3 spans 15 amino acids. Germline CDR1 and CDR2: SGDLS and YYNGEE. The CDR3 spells CASSVGTGGTDTQYF. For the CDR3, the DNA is TGTGCCAGCAGCGTAGGCACTGGGGGCACAGATACGCAGTATTTT.

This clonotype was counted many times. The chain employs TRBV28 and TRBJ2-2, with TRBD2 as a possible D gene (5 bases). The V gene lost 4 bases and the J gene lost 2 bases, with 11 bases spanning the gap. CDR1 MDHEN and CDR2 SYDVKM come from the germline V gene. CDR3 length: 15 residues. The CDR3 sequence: CASSSRVFNTGELFF. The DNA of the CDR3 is TGTGCCAGCAGTTCGAGGGTCTTCAACACCGGGGAGCTGTTTTTT.

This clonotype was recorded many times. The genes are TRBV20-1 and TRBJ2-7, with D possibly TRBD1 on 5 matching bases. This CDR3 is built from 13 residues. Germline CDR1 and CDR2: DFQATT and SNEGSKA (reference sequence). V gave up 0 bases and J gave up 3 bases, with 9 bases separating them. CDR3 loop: CSARDRRVYEQYF. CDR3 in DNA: TGCAGTGCTAGAGATCGCAGGGTCTACGAGCAGTACTTC.

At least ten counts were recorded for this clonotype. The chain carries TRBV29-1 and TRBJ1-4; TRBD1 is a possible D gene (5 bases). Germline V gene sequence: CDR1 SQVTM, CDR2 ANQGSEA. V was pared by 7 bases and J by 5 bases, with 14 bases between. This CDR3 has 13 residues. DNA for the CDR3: TGCAGCGCCTACCGGGACTGGAATGAAAAACTGTTTTTT. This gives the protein CSAYRDWNEKLFF.

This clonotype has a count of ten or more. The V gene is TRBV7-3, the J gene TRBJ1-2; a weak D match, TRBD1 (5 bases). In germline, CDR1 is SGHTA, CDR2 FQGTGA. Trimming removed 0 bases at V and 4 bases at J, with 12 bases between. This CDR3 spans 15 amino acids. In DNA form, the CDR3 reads TGTGCCAGCAGCTTAACAGGGGCCTCGTCCTATGGCTACACCTTC. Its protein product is CASSLTGASSYGYTF. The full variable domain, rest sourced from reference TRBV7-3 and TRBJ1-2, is GAGVSQTPSNKVTEKGKYVELRCDPISGHTALYWYRQSLGQGPEFLIYFQGTGAADDSGLPNDRFFAVRPEGSVSTLKIQRTERGDSAVYLCASSLTGASSYGYTFGSGTRLTVV.

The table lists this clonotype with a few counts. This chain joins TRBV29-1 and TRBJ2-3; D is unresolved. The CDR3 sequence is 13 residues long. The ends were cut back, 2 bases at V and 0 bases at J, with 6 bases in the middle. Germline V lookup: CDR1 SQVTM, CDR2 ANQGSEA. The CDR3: CSVEPRSTDTQYF. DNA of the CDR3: TGCAGCGTTGAACCCCGGAGCACAGATACGCAGTATTTT.

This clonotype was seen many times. As DNA, the CDR3 is TGCGCCAGCAGTGAGCCCCCAGGGACCTCCTACGAGCAGTACTTC. Its protein is CASSEPPGTSYEQYF. The J gene is TRBJ2-7, the V gene TRBV10-2; either TRBD1 or TRBD2 may fit D (5 bases each). Trimming pared 2 bases from V and 0 bases from J, leaving 11 bases between. Looked up from germline, CDR1 is WSHSY and CDR2 is SAAADI. The CDR3 is made up of 15 amino acids.

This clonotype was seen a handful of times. CDR3 nucleotides: TGTGCCAGCAGTTACCCCCTGGACAGGGAGGACGAGCAGTACTTC. Its translation: CASSYPLDREDEQYF. V usage is TRBV6-2 or TRBV6-3 and J usage is TRBJ2-7; TRBD1 matches 8 bases. Germline assignment: CDR1 MNHEY and CDR2 SVGEGT. This CDR3 has 15 amino acids. Trimming took 2 bases from V and 5 from J; bases not matched to a gene: 8.

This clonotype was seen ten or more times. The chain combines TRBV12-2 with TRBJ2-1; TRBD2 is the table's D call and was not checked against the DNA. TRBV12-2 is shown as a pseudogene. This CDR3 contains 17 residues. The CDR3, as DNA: TGTGCAAGTCGCTTAGTAGGCCAGCGGGAGAGACAAAATGAGCAGTTCTTC. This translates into CASRLVGQRERQNEQFF.

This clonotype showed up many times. CDR3 region: CASIQAGTQYF. The CDR3, as DNA: TGTGCCAGCATCCAGGCCGGTACGCAGTATTTT. The chain links TRBV5-6 to TRBJ2-3; D unresolved. CDR3 length: 11 residues. With 6 bases removed from V and 8 bases from J, the gap between germline ends came to 10 bases. Germline V gene data show CDR1 as SGHDT and CDR2 as YYEEEE.

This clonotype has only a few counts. CDR3 region: CASSLASGTRRKEFYEQYF. CDR3 DNA sequence: TGTGCCAGCAGCTTAGCCTCCGGGACACGGAGGAAGGAGTTCTACGAGCAGTACTTC. The chain employs TRBV7-8 and TRBJ2-7; D may be TRBD1 (6 bases). Per the germline V gene, CDR1 is SGHVS and CDR2 is FQNEAQ. Deletions cut 0 bases from V and 3 bases from J, with 24 bases between. This CDR3 has 19 amino acids.

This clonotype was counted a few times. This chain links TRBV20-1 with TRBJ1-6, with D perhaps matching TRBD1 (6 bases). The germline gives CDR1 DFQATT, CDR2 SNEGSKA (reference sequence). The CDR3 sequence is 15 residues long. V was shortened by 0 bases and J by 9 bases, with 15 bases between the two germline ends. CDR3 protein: CSARDRGGGSSPLHF. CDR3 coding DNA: TGCAGTGCTAGAGATCGGGGAGGGGGAAGTTCACCCCTCCACTTT.

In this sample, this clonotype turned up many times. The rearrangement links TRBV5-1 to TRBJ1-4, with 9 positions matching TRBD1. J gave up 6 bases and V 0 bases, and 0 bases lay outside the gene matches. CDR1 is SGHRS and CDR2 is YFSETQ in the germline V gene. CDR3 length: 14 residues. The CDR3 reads CASSLGQGDEKLFF. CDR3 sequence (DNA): TGCGCCAGCAGCTTGGGACAGGGGGATGAAAAACTGTTTTTT.

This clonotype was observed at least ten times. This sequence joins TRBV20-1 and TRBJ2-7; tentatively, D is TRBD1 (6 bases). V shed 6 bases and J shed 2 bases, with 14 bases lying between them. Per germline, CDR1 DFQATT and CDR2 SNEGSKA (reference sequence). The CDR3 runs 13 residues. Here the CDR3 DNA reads TGCAGTGCCCCCTTCCAGGGGCCCTACGAGCAGTACTTC. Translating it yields CSAPFQGPYEQYF.

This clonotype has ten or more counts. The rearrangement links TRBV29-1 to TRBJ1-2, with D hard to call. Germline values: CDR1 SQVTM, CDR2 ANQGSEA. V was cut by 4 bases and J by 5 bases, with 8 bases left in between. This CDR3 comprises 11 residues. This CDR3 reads CSVVMGYGYTF. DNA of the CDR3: TGCAGCGTTGTCATGGGATATGGCTACACCTTC.

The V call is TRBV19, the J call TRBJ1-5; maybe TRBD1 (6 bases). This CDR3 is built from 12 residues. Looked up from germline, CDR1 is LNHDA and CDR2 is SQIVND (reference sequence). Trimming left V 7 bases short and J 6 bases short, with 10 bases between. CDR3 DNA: TGTGCCAGTAAGGCAGGGGCTCAGCCCCAGCATTTT. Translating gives CASKAGAQPQHF.

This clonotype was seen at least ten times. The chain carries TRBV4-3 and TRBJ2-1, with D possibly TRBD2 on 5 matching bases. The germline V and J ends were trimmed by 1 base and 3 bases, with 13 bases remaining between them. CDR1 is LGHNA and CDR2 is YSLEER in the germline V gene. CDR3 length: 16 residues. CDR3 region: CASSQGAGAIYNEQFF. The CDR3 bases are TGCGCCAGCAGCCAAGGCGCGGGTGCGATCTACAATGAGCAGTTCTTC.

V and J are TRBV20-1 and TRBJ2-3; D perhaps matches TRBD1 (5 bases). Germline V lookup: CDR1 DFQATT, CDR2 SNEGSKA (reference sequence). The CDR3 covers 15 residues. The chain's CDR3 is CCWGQAKGFRGTQYF. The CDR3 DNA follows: TGCTGCTGGGGCCAGGCAAAGGGCTTCAGAGGCACGCAGTATTTT.

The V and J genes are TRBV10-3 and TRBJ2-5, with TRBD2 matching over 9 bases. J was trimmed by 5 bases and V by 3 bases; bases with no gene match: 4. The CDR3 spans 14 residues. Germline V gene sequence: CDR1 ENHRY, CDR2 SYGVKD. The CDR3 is CAISDGTSLETQYF. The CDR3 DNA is TGTGCCATCAGTGATGGGACTAGCTTGGAGACCCAGTACTTC.